Below, one TCR beta chain is given with its context. Its matching antigen is unknown. The data derive from a study of graft-versus-host responses after intestinal transplantation. Produced via immunoSEQ multiplex PCR; TCRdb's table is partial and in-frame only. The data hold around 100,000 clones, with 90% to 95% observed a single time. The CDR3 has 14 amino acids. V shed 5 bases and J 2 bases; nucleotides not matched to a gene: 5. Germline V lookup: CDR1 LNHDA, CDR2 SQIVND (reference sequence). The sequencing used unstimulated CD8+ T cells sorted from spleen or lymph node cells, collected before transplant. The J gene is TRBJ2-7, the V gene TRBV19; 8 bases are shared with TRBD2. The origin of this receptor is a human donor who was the organ donor for an intestinal transplant. The CDR3 protein is CASSPSGRTYEQYF. The CDR3 nucleotides are TGTGCCAGTAGTCCCAGCGGGAGAACCTACGAGCAGTACTTC.